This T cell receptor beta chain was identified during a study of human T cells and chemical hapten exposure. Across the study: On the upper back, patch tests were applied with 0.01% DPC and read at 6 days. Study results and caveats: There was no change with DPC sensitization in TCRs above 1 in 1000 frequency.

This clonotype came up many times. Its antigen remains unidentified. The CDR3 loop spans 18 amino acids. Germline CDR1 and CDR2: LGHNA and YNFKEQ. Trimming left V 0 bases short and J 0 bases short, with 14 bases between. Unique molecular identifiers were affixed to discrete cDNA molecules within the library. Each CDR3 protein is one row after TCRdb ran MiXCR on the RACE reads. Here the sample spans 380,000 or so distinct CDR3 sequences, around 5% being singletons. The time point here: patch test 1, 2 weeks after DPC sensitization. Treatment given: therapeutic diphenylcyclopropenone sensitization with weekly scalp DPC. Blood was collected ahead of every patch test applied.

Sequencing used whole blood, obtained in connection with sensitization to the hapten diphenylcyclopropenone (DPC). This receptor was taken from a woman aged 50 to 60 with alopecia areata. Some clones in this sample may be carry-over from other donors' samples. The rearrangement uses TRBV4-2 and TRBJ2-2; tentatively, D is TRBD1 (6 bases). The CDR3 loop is CASSQDQVGAANTGELFF. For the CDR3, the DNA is TGTGCCAGCAGCCAAGATCAGGTGGGGGCCGCGAACACCGGGGAGCTGTTTTTT.